What follows are 21 T cell receptor beta chains derived from one specimen sequenced in a study of T cell changes during pregnancy in multiple sclerosis. The method was immunoSEQ multiplex PCR; TCRdb's version includes in-frame clones alone and lacks a portion of them. The sample has 70,000 to 95,000 clones, 94% seen once. This sample comprised peripheral blood, obtained in the third trimester of pregnancy. Every receptor here comes from a female donor with multiple sclerosis, enrolled in a pregnancy study.

This rearrangement joins TRBV10-3 to TRBJ2-2; TRBD2 aligns across 8 bases. The CDR3 has 17 residues. From germline, CDR1 is ENHRY and CDR2 SYGVKD. V lost 8 bases to trimming and J lost 0 bases; unmatched junction nucleotides: 11. CDR3 loop: CAIPVGSGMSNTGELFF. DNA of the CDR3: TGTGCCATCCCGGTTGGTAGCGGGATGTCGAACACCGGGGAGCTGTTTTTT.

The chain recombines TRBV18 with TRBJ2-7, with D perhaps TRBD1 (5 bases). The CDR3 totals 12 residues. The V gene's germline CDR1 is KGHSH and CDR2 LQKENI. Trimming stripped 4 bases from V and 4 bases from J, with 8 bases between. The CDR3 DNA follows: TGTGCCAGCTCACTAAAGGGGTACGAGCAGTACTTC. This encodes CASSLKGYEQYF.

The chain employs TRBV4-2 and TRBJ1-2; weak D call: TRBD1 (6 bases). The CDR3 is made up of 17 amino acids. V lost 0 bases and J 4 bases, leaving 18 bases between the germline ends. Germline V gene lookup returns CDR1 LGHNA and CDR2 YNFKEQ. CDR3 in amino acids: CASSQDRPGATGYGYTF. The CDR3 DNA reads as TGTGCCAGCAGCCAAGATCGCCCAGGGGCGACTGGCTATGGCTACACCTTC.

A remark on this clone: This CDR3 is also generated by other DNA sequences in the sample. The chain links TRBV7-2 to TRBJ1-2; possibly TRBD1 for D (5 bases). Germline CDR1 is SGHTA and CDR2 is FQGNSA. Trimming removed 5 bases at V and 7 bases at J, with 11 bases between. This CDR3 comprises 12 residues. The CDR3 here is CASSPGVGGYTF. The DNA for the CDR3 is TGTGCCAGCAGCCCGGGGGTAGGTGGCTACACCTTC.

J is TRBJ1-5 and V is TRBV5-5, with no clear D. The length of the CDR3 is 18 residues. Germline assignment: CDR1 SGHKS and CDR2 YYEKEE (reference sequence). V was cut by 3 bases and J by 2 bases, with 21 bases left in between. As DNA, the CDR3 is TGTGCCAGCAGCTCTGGGCCCGGCGGGCTTAGGGGCAATCAGCCCCAGCATTTT. Translated, it gives CASSSGPGGLRGNQPQHF. The whole variable domain, remainder taken from reference TRBV5-5 and TRBJ1-5, is DAGVTQSPTHLIKTRGQQVTLRCSPISGHKSVSWYQQVLGQGPQFIFQYYEKEERGRGNFPDRFSARQFPNYSSELNVNALLLGDSALYLCASSSGPGGLRGNQPQHFGDGTRLSIL.

The rearrangement links TRBV5-4 to TRBJ2-2; 9 bases map to TRBD1. Germline V lookup: CDR1 SGHNT, CDR2 YYREEE (reference sequence). This CDR3 has 14 amino acids. The V gene end was trimmed by 5 bases and the J gene end by 4 bases; junction bases not matched to a gene: 3. Here the CDR3 reads CASSWTGATGELFF. CDR3 in DNA: TGTGCCAGCAGTTGGACAGGGGCCACCGGGGAGCTGTTTTTT.

The V gene is TRBV5-1, the J gene TRBJ1-1; TRBD1 is a possible D gene (6 bases). Trimming left V 1 base short and J 5 bases short, with 9 bases between. Germline CDR1 is SGHRS and CDR2 is YFSETQ. The CDR3 extends over 13 amino acids. DNA for the CDR3: TGCGCCAGCAGCTTGCAGGGGCTAACTGAAGCTTTCTTT. It encodes CASSLQGLTEAFF.

The V call is TRBV2, the J call TRBJ2-1; D is undetermined. V dropped 5 bases and J dropped 3 bases, with 11 bases sitting between them. The CDR3 extends over 14 amino acids. Germline CDR1 is SNHLY and CDR2 is FYNNEI. CDR3 in amino acids: CASSLMTVYNEQFF. In DNA form, the CDR3 reads TGTGCCAGCAGTTTGATGACTGTCTACAATGAGCAGTTCTTC. Supplemented by reference TRBV2 and TRBJ2-1, the full variable domain reads EPEVTQTPSHQVTQMGQEVILRCVPISNHLYFYWYRQILGQKVEFLVSFYNNEISEKSEIFDDQFSVERPDGSNFTLKIRSTKLEDSAMYFCASSLMTVYNEQFFGPGTRLTVL.

This clone was recorded only once. The gene calls are TRBV11-2 and TRBJ2-7, with 10 bases that match TRBD2. Germline V CDR1 and CDR2: SGHAT, FQNNGV. V was pared by 6 bases and J by 8 bases, with 10 bases of the junction left unmatched. This CDR3 is 14 amino acids long. The CDR3: CASSLSGGAAKQYF. The CDR3 bases are TGTGCCAGCAGTCTAAGCGGGGGGGCGGCCAAGCAGTACTTC.

The chain employs TRBV6-5 and TRBJ2-5; 8 bases align to TRBD2. The J call could be wrong; TRBJ2-7 is a better fit for the DNA end. The germline V gene has CDR1 MNHEY and CDR2 SVGAGI. The CDR3 covers 14 residues. Here the CDR3 DNA reads TGTGCCAGCAGCCCCCCGGGACTAGCCTACGAGCAGTACTTC. Encoded protein: CASSPPGLAYEQYF.

The CDR3 is CASSFGQGQKYF. CDR3 in DNA: TGTGCCAGCAGCTTTGGACAGGGCCAAAAGTATTTT. This chain connects TRBV5-4 to TRBJ2-3, with TRBD1 identical over 8 bases. With V trimmed by 2 bases and J by 13 bases, 6 bases remained unmatched. This CDR3 spans 12 amino acids. CDR1 SGHNT and CDR2 YYREEE come from the germline V gene (reference sequence).

The chain has TRBV5-1 and TRBJ2-7, with 8 nucleotides matching TRBD1. Germline V gene data show CDR1 as SGHRS and CDR2 as YFSETQ. The CDR3 has 15 residues. The V segment lost 0 bases and the J segment 1 base; nucleotides outside the gene matches: 3. The CDR3 coding sequence is TGCGCCAGCAGCTTGGCGACAGGGGTATCCTACGAGCAGTACTTC. This codes for CASSLATGVSYEQYF.

This chain joins TRBV2 and TRBJ2-7; 9 nucleotides agree with TRBD1. The trim removed 2 bases at V and 5 bases at J, leaving 7 bases unmatched. The CDR3 is 15 residues long. Germline loops: CDR1 SNHLY, CDR2 FYNNEI. The CDR3 sequence is CASSESGDRDNEQYF. The CDR3 DNA follows: TGTGCCAGCAGTGAATCGGGGGACAGGGATAACGAGCAGTACTTC.

This rearrangement joins TRBV5-1 to TRBJ2-5, with TRBD1 matching over 8 bases. Germline-derived CDR1 and CDR2 are SGHRS and YFSETQ. The CDR3 extends over 18 amino acids. V trimming: 6 bases; J trimming: 3 bases; junction bases outside the gene matches: 19. CDR3 nucleotides: TGCGCCAGCAAACCGGATCTCTCCGGGACAGGCCCCAAAGAGACCCAGTACTTC. Its protein product is CASKPDLSGTGPKETQYF. The whole variable domain, remainder taken from reference TRBV5-1 and TRBJ2-5, is KAGVTQTPRYLIKTRGQQVTLSCSPISGHRSVSWYQQTPGQGLQFLFEYFSETQRNKGNFPGRFSGRQFSNSRSEMNVSTLELGDSALYLCASKPDLSGTGPKETQYFGPGTRLLVL.

The chain employs TRBV29-1 and TRBJ2-7, with 11 bases matching TRBD2. Trimming at V came to 7 bases and at J to 5 bases, leaving 4 bases not matched to a gene. Germline assignment: CDR1 SQVTM and CDR2 ANQGSEA. The CDR3 contains 12 residues. CDR3 loop: CSGETSGNEQYF. CDR3 DNA: TGCAGCGGTGAGACTAGCGGGAACGAGCAGTACTTC.

A few counts support this clone. The chain recombines TRBV27 with TRBJ2-7; D possibly corresponds to TRBD1 (7 bases). Trimming left V 6 bases short and J 0 bases short, with 15 bases between. The CDR3 covers 15 residues. The germline CDR1 and CDR2 sequences are MNHEY and SMNVEV (reference sequence). CDR3 sequence (DNA): TGTGCCAGCAGGGCCCCAGGGGGGCGCTCCTACGAGCAGTACTTC. It codes for CASRAPGGRSYEQYF.

The gene calls are TRBV11-2 and TRBJ2-3, with D maybe TRBD1 (6 bases). This CDR3 contains 14 residues. V was pared by 5 bases and J by 5 bases, with 14 bases between. Germline V gene lookup returns CDR1 SGHAT and CDR2 FQNNGV. In DNA, the CDR3 is TGTGCCAGCAGCGTCCGGACAGTGGAAGATACGCAGTATTTT. Residues: CASSVRTVEDTQYF.

The rearrangement joins TRBV7-9 to TRBJ2-3; D is possibly TRBD1 (6 bases). Trimming pared 5 bases from V and 5 bases from J, leaving 20 bases between. The CDR3 loop spans 16 amino acids. Germline CDR1 is SEHNR and CDR2 is FQNEAQ (reference sequence). The CDR3 sequence: CASSGAIRGAGDTQYF. CDR3 coding DNA: TGTGCCAGCAGCGGAGCCATCAGGGGCGCTGGAGATACGCAGTATTTT.

V is TRBV19 and J is TRBJ2-3, with D unclear. The CDR3 totals 13 residues. Germline V gives CDR1 LNHDA, CDR2 SQIVND (reference sequence). Trimming took off 5 bases at V and 0 bases at J, with 6 bases between the two ends. CDR3 sequence: CASSPQSTDTQYF. CDR3 bases: TGTGCCAGTAGTCCGCAGAGCACAGATACGCAGTATTTT.

This chain joins TRBV28 and TRBJ1-1; no firm D call. With 2 bases removed from V and 5 bases from J, the gap between germline ends came to 6 bases. The germline V gene has CDR1 MDHEN and CDR2 SYDVKM. This CDR3 is 12 amino acids long. The CDR3: CASSLGRTEAFF. For the CDR3, the DNA is TGTGCCAGCAGTTTAGGGAGGACTGAAGCTTTCTTT.

The chain employs TRBV7-9 and TRBJ1-2, with 9 bases identical to TRBD1. The CDR3 loop spans 19 amino acids. The junction had 16 bases not matched to a gene; V was cut back by 5 bases and J by 0 bases. Per germline, CDR1 SEHNR and CDR2 FQNEAQ (reference sequence). The CDR3 sequence is CASSPLLRDRVLSNYGYTF. CDR3 bases: TGTGCCAGCAGCCCCCTCCTCCGGGACAGGGTTCTATCTAACTATGGCTACACCTTC.